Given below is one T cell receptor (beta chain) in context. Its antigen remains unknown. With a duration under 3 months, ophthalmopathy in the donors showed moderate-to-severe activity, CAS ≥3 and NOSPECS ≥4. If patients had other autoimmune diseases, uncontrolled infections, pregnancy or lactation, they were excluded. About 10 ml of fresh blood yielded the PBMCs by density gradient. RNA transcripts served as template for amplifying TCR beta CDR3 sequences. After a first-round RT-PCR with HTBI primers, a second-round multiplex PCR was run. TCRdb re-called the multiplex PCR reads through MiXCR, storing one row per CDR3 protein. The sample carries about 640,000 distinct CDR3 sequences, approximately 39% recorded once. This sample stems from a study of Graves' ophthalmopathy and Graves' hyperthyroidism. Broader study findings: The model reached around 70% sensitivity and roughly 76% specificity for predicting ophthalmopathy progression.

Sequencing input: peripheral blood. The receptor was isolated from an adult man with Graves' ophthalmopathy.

The CDR3 sequence is CAVHKPGLAAYEQYF. The CDR3 nucleotides read TGTGCCGTACACAAACCGGGACTAGCGGCATACGAGCAGTACTTC. The chain combines TRBV7-9 with TRBJ2-7; 11 bases line up with TRBD2. Looked up from germline, CDR1 is SEHNR and CDR2 is FQNEAQ (reference sequence). The V gene end was trimmed by 11 bases and the J gene end by 4 bases; junction bases not matched to a gene: 13. The CDR3 is 15 residues long.